The TCR beta chain under discussion was sequenced for a study of shared clonotypes between healthy human individuals (dated by TCRdb to 2018 to 2021). About the investigation overall: The cohort included three men and a couple of women between 18 and 49 years of age. For each donor, three plates each were used for CD4 naive and CD4 memory, two plates were used for CD8 naive, and one plate was used for CD8 memory. The study deeply sequenced blood TCR repertoires of about five healthy adults to estimate repertoire size and the extent of clonotype sharing between individuals. To increase sequencing depth and limit assay-specific biases, TCR repertoire library preparation and sequencing were carried out by different laboratories using diverse techniques. Between about 0.94 and 8.9 billion PBMCs per donor were obtained by leukapheresis.

The research as a whole found: Naive subsets generally had larger estimated clonotype richness than memory subsets did. Clonotypes shared by all four sorted-subset donors showed higher generation probabilities than non-shared clonotypes. Because the study included only a small number of donors, the genetic and exposure-history diversity represented was limited. Even with the large sequencing depth, rarefaction of the sorted-subset datasets indicated that sequencing was incomplete. Sampling was restricted to blood, and TCR repertoires in tissues likely differ from the TCR repertoires found in blood. Pairwise subsampling led to the expectation that sequencing depth would affect the degree of clonotype sharing among donors. Sharing across a handful of donors was observed for approximately 5% of naive CD4, about 4% of naive CD8, 2% to 2.5% of memory CD4, and about 0.38% of memory CD8 clonotypes.

The CDR1 and CDR2 encoded by the germline V gene are MDHEN and SYDVKM. The V and J ends are trimmed by 3 bases and 2 bases, leaving 15 bases between them. Reading from cysteine to phenylalanine, the CDR3 counts 16 amino acids. CDR3 DNA only is kept here, 48 bases in frame from base 1. CD8 naive samples were obtained by positive selection for CCR7 among CD45RO-negative cells, yielding a CD45RA+CCR7+ population from which TemRA cells were excluded. Healthy HIV-negative adults with no recently reported acute infections or vaccinations were included as donors. Only Caucasian adults living in Nashville, Tennessee, USA were represented among the donors. After blood collection by leukapheresis, PBMCs were isolated using Ficoll-Histopaque density gradient centrifugation and then cryopreserved in the vapor phase of liquid nitrogen. Analytical flow cytometry was used to check the purity and quantity of every magnetically sorted T cell population. Genomic DNA was isolated from each sorted fraction and quantified by UV absorbance on a Nanodrop 2000c.

Using the deep immunoSEQ assay, TCR CDR3 regions were amplified from genomic DNA by multiplex PCR. Extracted genomic DNA from each cell subset was distributed evenly across all wells of several immunoSEQ 96-well plates, and each plate was treated as a replicate. For sorted subsets, around 200 ng genomic DNA, equal to about 30,000 T cell genomes, was loaded into each replicate PCR. Purified libraries were measured with a Qubit 3.0 fluorometer, size-checked on a Bioanalyzer 2100, and measured again with the KAPA Library Quantification kit. Every immunoSEQ 96-well plate was sequenced on a separate single-read 150-cycle Illumina NextSeq 550 flow cell. In the authors' own workflow: Because the immunoSEQ output included only junctional sequences and no quality scores, the filtering could not be the same as the filtering used for full-length reads. Sequences were annotated with PyIR, a Python wrapper for IgBLAST v1.9, and V/J genes and CDR3 were assigned using IMGT germline references. Any read was removed if the V/J assignment was weak (E-value above 1e-6), the CDR3 was missing, or the read contained stop codons, out-of-frame junctions, or ambiguous translated residues. V3J clonotypes were defined as sequences sharing the same inferred V gene, J gene, and CDR3 amino acid sequence. To compute the percentage overlap between repertoires, the number of shared unique clonotypes was divided by the size of the smaller repertoire. RTK rarefaction, the Chao1 estimator, and Recon v2.1 estimates of unobserved clonotypes were used to assess repertoire richness. For all TCRbeta clonotypes obtained by the gDNA method from four donors, generation probabilities were computed with OLGA. TCRdb's version of the immuneACCESS table is confined to in-frame rearrangements and falls short of the full clone set. An unresolved V gene accounts for under half of the shortfall where checked; the remainder is of unknown origin. V and J calls and clone size are copied from that table; D and trimming were computed from the DNA. The sample table contains almost 700,000 clones; only one count was recorded for about 92% of them. The ten largest clones take up about 24% of the sample.

This clone was detected once. No antigen is known for it. No much larger clone exists at a distance of one base, and base qualities are not known. Material for sequencing was naive CD8+ T cells sorted from blood. According to the study, the label for this sample's cell subset or site signals: CD45RA+CCR7+. The sequence is built from TRBV28 and TRBJ2-3; the D gene assignment is ambiguous. The clonotype originates from a man aged 30-40 years in good health. Here is the DNA: TGTGCCAGCAGTTTTCTATGGGTCTCGACCACAGATACGCAGTATTTT. Its protein reads: CASSFLWVSTTDTQYF. With the portions outside the CDR3 filled from the reference TRBV28 and TRBJ2-3 genes, the complete variable region becomes DVKVTQSSRYLVKRTGEKVFLECVQDMDHENMFWYRQDPGLGLRLIYFSYDVKMKEKGDIPEGYSVSREKKERFSLILESASTNQTSMYLCASSFLWVSTTDTQYFGPGTRLTVL.